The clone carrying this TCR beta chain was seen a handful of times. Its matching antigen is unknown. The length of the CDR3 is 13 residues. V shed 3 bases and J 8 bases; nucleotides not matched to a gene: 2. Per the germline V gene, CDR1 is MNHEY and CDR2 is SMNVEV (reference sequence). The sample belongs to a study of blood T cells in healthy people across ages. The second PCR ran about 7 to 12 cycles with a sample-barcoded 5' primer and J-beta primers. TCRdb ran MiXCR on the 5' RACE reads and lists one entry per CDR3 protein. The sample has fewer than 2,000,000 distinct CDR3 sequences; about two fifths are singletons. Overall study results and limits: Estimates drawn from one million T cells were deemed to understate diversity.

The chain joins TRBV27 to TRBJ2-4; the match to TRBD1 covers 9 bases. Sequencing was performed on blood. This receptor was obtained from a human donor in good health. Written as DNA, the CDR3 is TGTGCCAGCAGTTTGGGACAGGGATACATTCAGTACTTC. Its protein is CASSLGQGYIQYF.